This T cell receptor (beta chain) is from a study of CD8 T cells in ankylosing spondylitis. Study-level points and caveats: In ankylosing spondylitis patients, matched synovial fluid reportedly showed significant enrichment of disease-linked clones. It appeared that ankylosing spondylitis blood was characterized by a TCR beta motif of roughly 8 highly homologous variants.

Turning to this clonotype: The antigen is not known.

Preparation of TCR beta libraries was done by quantitative 5'-RACE with molecular barcodes. Each CDR3 protein gets one entry after TCRdb re-called the 5' RACE reads with MiXCR. The sample carries roughly 450,000 distinct CDR3 sequences, roughly a quarter recorded once. Germline assignment: CDR1 MNHEY and CDR2 SMNVEV (reference sequence). The V gene lost 4 bases and the J gene lost 4 bases, with 7 bases spanning the gap. This CDR3 is built from 12 residues. The gene calls are TRBV27 and TRBJ1-2, with D unclear. The sample comprised blood, either unsorted or a sorted T cell fraction (not recorded which). This TCR was sampled from a male donor with ankylosing spondylitis. The CDR3 is CASSYRGYGYTF. CDR3 DNA sequence: TGTGCCAGCAGTTACCGGGGCTATGGCTACACCTTC.